One and the same sample provided the 22 T cell receptor beta chains below, sequenced in a study of blood T cell repertoires in COVID-19. Some clones are missing from TCRdb's copy, which holds only in-frame ones; the method was immunoSEQ multiplex PCR. Of about 420,000 clones listed, approximately 90% are singletons. Specimen: peripheral blood. The origin of the receptors is a man aged 18 to 29 with COVID-19, enrolled during active disease.

The chain combines TRBV2 with TRBJ2-5, with 8 bases that match TRBD1. The germline CDR1 and CDR2 sequences are SNHLY and FYNNEI. The ends lost 4 bases at V and 5 bases at J; junction bases unmatched: 6. The CDR3 spans 14 residues. The CDR3 region is CASSGGQVGETQYF. Written as DNA, the CDR3 is TGTGCCAGCAGTGGGGGACAGGTGGGGGAGACCCAGTACTTC.

V usage is TRBV5-1 and J usage is TRBJ2-1; D is unclear. The CDR3 consists of 14 residues. Deletions cut 0 bases from V and 9 bases from J, with 13 bases between. Germline CDR1 and CDR2: SGHRS and YFSETQ. CDR3: CASSLASSLREQFF. Here the CDR3 DNA reads TGCGCCAGCAGCTTGGCCAGTTCCCTCCGTGAGCAGTTCTTC.

J is TRBJ2-5 and V is TRBV7-9; perhaps TRBD2 as D (7 bases). This CDR3 has 14 residues. In germline, CDR1 is SEHNR, CDR2 FQNEAQ (reference sequence). V dropped 6 bases and J dropped 1 base, with 12 bases sitting between them. The DNA of the CDR3 is TGTGCCAGCAGTGTAGGGGGGGCCCAAGAGACCCAGTACTTC. It translates to CASSVGGAQETQYF.

This clone was detected once. V usage is TRBV27 and J usage is TRBJ2-7; D might be TRBD2 (6 bases). The V gene lost 2 bases and the J gene lost 3 bases, with 11 bases spanning the gap. This CDR3 has 14 amino acids. Per the germline V gene, CDR1 is MNHEY and CDR2 is SMNVEV (reference sequence). CDR3 region: CASSLGGLSYEQYF. CDR3 DNA: TGTGCCAGCAGTTTAGGAGGGCTTAGCTACGAGCAGTACTTC.

This rearrangement joins TRBV3-1 (or the pseudogene TRBV3-2) to TRBJ1-5; 7 bases line up with TRBD1. This CDR3 spans 15 amino acids. CDR1 LGHDT and CDR2 YNNKEL come from the germline V gene (reference sequence). After removal of 1 base from V and 6 bases from J, the junction contained 6 bases not matched to a gene. CDR3 in amino acids: CASSQGIRGTQPQHF. In DNA, the CDR3 is TGTGCCAGCAGCCAAGGGATCAGGGGGACTCAGCCCCAGCATTTT.

The chain combines TRBV5-8 with TRBJ2-3; possible D gene TRBD1, 6 bases. V lost 4 bases, J lost 2 bases, and 11 bases lay in between. Germline lookup yields CDR1 SGHTS and CDR2 YDEGEE. The CDR3 is 14 residues long. The CDR3 reads CASSRTATTDTQYF. The CDR3 DNA follows: TGTGCCAGCAGCCGGACAGCCACCACAGATACGCAGTATTTT.

This clone appeared once. This chain links TRBV3-1 (or the pseudogene TRBV3-2) with TRBJ1-1; D is ambiguous. Germline V lookup: CDR1 LGHDT, CDR2 YNNKEL (reference sequence). The CDR3 consists of 14 residues. V dropped 0 bases and J dropped 6 bases, with 11 bases sitting between them. The CDR3 is CASSQDFSVAEAFF. CDR3 DNA sequence: TGTGCCAGCAGCCAAGATTTTTCGGTCGCTGAAGCTTTCTTT.

V gene TRBV12-5 combines with J gene TRBJ1-4; D ambiguous. Trimming shortened V by 4 bases and J by 0 bases, and 9 bases separated the two germline ends. This CDR3 contains 15 residues. Germline-derived CDR1 and CDR2 are LGHNT and FRNRAP. The DNA for the CDR3 is TGTGCTAGTGGTTCCCTCCAGACAACTAATGAAAAACTGTTTTTT. Translating it yields CASGSLQTTNEKLFF.

This sequence joins TRBV27 and TRBJ2-5; 9 bases are a match to TRBD2. Germline lookup yields CDR1 MNHEY and CDR2 SMNVEV (reference sequence). The CDR3 covers 15 residues. Losses at the gene ends were 2 bases for V and 2 bases for J; bases not matched to a gene: 3. DNA for the CDR3: TGTGCCAGCAGTTTAACTAGCGGGTTTCAAGAGACCCAGTACTTC. Its translation: CASSLTSGFQETQYF.

V usage is TRBV10-1 and J usage is TRBJ1-6; D is undetermined. There are 13 residues in the CDR3. V lost 3 bases to trimming and J lost 9 bases, with 9 bases between them. Germline V CDR1 and CDR2: WNHNN, SYGVQD (reference sequence). The chain's CDR3 is CASSDGGSSPLHF. The CDR3 coding sequence is TGCGCCAGCAGTGATGGAGGTAGTTCACCCCTCCACTTT.

This chain connects TRBV5-4 to TRBJ2-2, with D perhaps matching TRBD2 (6 bases). V was shortened by 4 bases and J by 4 bases, with 17 bases between the two germline ends. The germline V gene encodes CDR1 SGHNT and CDR2 YYREEE (reference sequence). This CDR3 contains 16 residues. The CDR3 DNA follows: TGTGCCAGCAGCCATTCCGGGGGACGAGGCACCGGGGAGCTGTTTTTT. Encoded protein: CASSHSGGRGTGELFF.

V and J are TRBV12-5 and TRBJ2-7; a weak D match, TRBD1 (5 bases). The germline V and J ends were trimmed by 0 bases and 3 bases, with 15 bases remaining between them. This CDR3 comprises 16 residues. Germline lookup yields CDR1 LGHNT and CDR2 FRNRAP. CDR3 loop: CASGLVLRQPHYEQYF. CDR3 nucleotide sequence: TGTGCTAGTGGTTTGGTACTGAGACAGCCCCACTACGAGCAGTACTTC.

This chain joins TRBV9 and TRBJ2-2; 7 bases fit TRBD2. CDR1 SGDLS and CDR2 YYNGEE come from the germline V gene. The length of the CDR3 is 15 residues. V lost 7 bases to trimming and J lost 4 bases; unmatched junction nucleotides: 10. The CDR3 bases are TGTGCCAGCGCGGGAACCAGCGGGGTCACCGGGGAGCTGTTTTTT. Protein: CASAGTSGVTGELFF.

This clone was counted a few times. The V call is TRBV3-1 (or the pseudogene TRBV3-2), the J call TRBJ1-3; the D is unclear. The CDR3 consists of 15 residues. V lost 0 bases to trimming and J lost 0 bases, with 6 bases between them. From germline, CDR1 is LGHDT and CDR2 YNNKEL (reference sequence). DNA of the CDR3: TGTGCCAGCAGCCAAGACACATACTCTGGAAACACCATATATTTT. It specifies CASSQDTYSGNTIYF.

This rearrangement joins TRBV13 to TRBJ1-1; D is ambiguous. There are 13 residues in the CDR3. Between the trimmed V and J ends, which lost 5 bases and 0 bases, there was a span of 7 bases. Per the germline V gene, CDR1 is PRHDT and CDR2 is FYEKMQ (reference sequence). This CDR3 reads CASSGRLNTEAFF. DNA for the CDR3: TGTGCCAGCAGCGGCAGATTGAACACTGAAGCTTTCTTT.

The chain is built from TRBV27 and TRBJ2-7, with D tentatively TRBD1 (7 bases). The CDR3 consists of 20 residues. V dropped 5 bases and J dropped 8 bases, with 37 bases sitting between them. CDR1 is MNHEY and CDR2 is SMNVEV in the germline V gene (reference sequence). The CDR3 region has the DNA TGTGCCAGCAGTACCACCCCCGACAGGGTCGGTAGCGGCAACTACGTCCAGCAGTACTTC. Translating gives CASSTTPDRVGSGNYVQQYF.

V is TRBV6-1 and J is TRBJ1-2; maybe TRBD1 (5 bases). The germline CDR1 and CDR2 sequences are MNHNS and SASEGT. The V end was cut by 1 base, the J end by 8 bases, with 17 bases between. The CDR3 consists of 15 residues. Here the CDR3 reads CASSEGSRSGEGYTF. Written as DNA, the CDR3 is TGTGCCAGCAGTGAAGGGTCTCGCTCGGGGGAGGGCTACACCTTC.

The gene calls are TRBV18 and TRBJ2-4; 7 nucleotides agree with TRBD2. Per the germline V gene, CDR1 is KGHSH and CDR2 is LQKENI. This CDR3 contains 13 residues. V shed 5 bases, J shed 7 bases, and the junction held 5 bases outside the gene matches. The CDR3 DNA is TGTGCCAGCTCATATACTAGCGTTAACATTCAGTACTTC. This encodes CASSYTSVNIQYF.

The chain uses TRBV15 and TRBJ2-7, with 8 positions matching TRBD2. Germline-derived CDR1 and CDR2 are LNHNV and YYDKDF (reference sequence). The CDR3 spans 16 residues. Unmatched junction bases numbered 7, after V lost 0 bases and J lost 3 bases. CDR3 residues: CATSREGGTRGYEQYF. In DNA form, the CDR3 reads TGTGCCACCAGCAGAGAGGGCGGGACTAGGGGCTACGAGCAGTACTTC.

The CDR3 loop is CASSDLGDAYNEQFF. The CDR3 DNA is TGTGCCAGCAGTGATCTCGGAGATGCATACAATGAGCAGTTCTTC. J is TRBJ2-1 and V is TRBV2; no clear D. The germline CDR1 and CDR2 sequences are SNHLY and FYNNEI. The CDR3 contains 15 residues. Trimming shortened V by 3 bases and J by 4 bases, and 13 bases separated the two germline ends.

The chain carries TRBV5-4 and TRBJ2-2, with 7 positions matching TRBD1. There are 15 residues in the CDR3. Germline V gives CDR1 SGHNT, CDR2 YYREEE (reference sequence). Unmatched junction bases numbered 7, after V lost 4 bases and J lost 4 bases. The CDR3 DNA reads TGTGCCAGCAGCAAACCACAGGGGACCACCGGGGAGCTGTTTTTT. It is translated as CASSKPQGTTGELFF.

This clone showed up just a few times. This chain joins TRBV24-1 and TRBJ2-4; TRBD2 matches 12 bases. The CDR3 covers 16 residues. CDR1 and CDR2 from the germline V gene are KGHDR and SFDVKD. J lost 4 bases, V lost 0 bases, and 0 bases had no gene match. CDR3 protein: CATSDLLAGGKNIQYF. The CDR3 region has the DNA TGTGCCACCAGTGATTTGCTAGCGGGGGGGAAAAACATTCAGTACTTC.